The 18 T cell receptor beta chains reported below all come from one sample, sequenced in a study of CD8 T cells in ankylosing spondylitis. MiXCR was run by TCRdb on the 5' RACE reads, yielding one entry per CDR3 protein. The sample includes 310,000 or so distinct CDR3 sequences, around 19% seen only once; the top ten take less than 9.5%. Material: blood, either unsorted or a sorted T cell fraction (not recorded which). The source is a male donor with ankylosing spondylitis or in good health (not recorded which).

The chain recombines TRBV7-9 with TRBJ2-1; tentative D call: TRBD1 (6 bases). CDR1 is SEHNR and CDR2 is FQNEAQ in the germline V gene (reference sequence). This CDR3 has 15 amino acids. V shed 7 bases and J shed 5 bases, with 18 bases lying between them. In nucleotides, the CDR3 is TGTGCCAGCAACTTTCCGGAACAGGGAGACAATGAGCAGTTCTTC. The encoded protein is CASNFPEQGDNEQFF.

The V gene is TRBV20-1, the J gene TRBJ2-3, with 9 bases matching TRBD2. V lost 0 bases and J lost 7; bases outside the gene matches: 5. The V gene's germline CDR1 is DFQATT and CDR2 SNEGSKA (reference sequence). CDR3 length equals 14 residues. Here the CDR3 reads CSARDGLAPNTQYF. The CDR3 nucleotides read TGCAGTGCTAGAGATGGACTAGCGCCAAATACGCAGTATTTT.

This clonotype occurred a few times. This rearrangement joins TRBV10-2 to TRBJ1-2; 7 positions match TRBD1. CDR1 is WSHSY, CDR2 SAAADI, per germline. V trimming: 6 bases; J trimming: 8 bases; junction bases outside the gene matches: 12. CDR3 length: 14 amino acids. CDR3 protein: CASRGDSVFWGYTF. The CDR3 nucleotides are TGCGCCAGCAGGGGGGACAGCGTCTTCTGGGGCTACACCTTC.

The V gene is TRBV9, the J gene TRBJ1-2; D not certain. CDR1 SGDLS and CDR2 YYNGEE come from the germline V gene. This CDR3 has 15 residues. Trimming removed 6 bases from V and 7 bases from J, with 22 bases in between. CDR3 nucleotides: TGTGCCAGCACCAAGAGCGGGTCCACATTTAGTGGCTACACCTTC. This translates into CASTKSGSTFSGYTF.

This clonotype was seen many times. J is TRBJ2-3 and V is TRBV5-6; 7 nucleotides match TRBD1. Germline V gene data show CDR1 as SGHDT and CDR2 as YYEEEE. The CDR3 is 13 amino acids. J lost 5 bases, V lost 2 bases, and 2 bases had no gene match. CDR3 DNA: TGTGCCAGCAGCTTCGGGACAGAAGATACGCAGTATTTT. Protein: CASSFGTEDTQYF.

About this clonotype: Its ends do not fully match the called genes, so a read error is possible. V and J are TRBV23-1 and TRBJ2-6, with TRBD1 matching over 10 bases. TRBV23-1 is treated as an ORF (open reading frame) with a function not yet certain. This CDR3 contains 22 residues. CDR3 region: CASSQQGKMGTGATSGANVLTF. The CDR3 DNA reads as TGTGCCAGCAGTCAACAGGGGAAGATGGGGACAGGGGCGACCTCTGGGGCCAACGTCCTGACTTTC.

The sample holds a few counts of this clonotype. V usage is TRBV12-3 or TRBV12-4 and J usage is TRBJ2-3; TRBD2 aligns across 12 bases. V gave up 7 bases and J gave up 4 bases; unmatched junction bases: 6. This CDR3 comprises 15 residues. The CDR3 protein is CASNLLAGGADTQYF. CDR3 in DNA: TGTGCCAGCAACCTCCTAGCGGGAGGGGCAGATACGCAGTATTTT.

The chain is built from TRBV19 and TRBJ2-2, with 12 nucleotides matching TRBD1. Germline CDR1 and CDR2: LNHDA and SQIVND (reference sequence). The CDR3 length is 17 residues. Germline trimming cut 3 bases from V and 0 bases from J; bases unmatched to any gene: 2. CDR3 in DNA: TGTGCCAGTAGTATGGGGACAGGGGGCGCGAACACCGGGGAGCTGTTTTTT. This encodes CASSMGTGGANTGELFF.

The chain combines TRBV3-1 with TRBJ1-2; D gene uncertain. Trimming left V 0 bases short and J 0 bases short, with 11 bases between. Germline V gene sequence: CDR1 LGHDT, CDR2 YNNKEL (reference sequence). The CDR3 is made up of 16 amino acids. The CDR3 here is CASSQEAGSANYGYTF. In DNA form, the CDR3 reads TGTGCCAGCAGCCAAGAAGCGGGGTCCGCTAACTATGGCTACACCTTC.

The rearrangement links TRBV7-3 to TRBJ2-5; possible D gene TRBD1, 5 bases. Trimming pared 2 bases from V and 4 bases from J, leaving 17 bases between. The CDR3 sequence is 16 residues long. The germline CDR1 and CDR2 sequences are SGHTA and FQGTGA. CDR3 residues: CASSLQARERVETQYF. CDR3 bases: TGTGCCAGCAGCTTACAAGCCAGGGAAAGGGTAGAGACCCAGTACTTC.

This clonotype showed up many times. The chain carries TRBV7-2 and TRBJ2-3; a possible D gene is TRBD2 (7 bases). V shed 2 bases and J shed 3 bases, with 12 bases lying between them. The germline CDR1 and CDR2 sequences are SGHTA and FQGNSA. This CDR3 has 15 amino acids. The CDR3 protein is CASSLYGGPTDTQYF. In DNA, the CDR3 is TGTGCCAGCAGCTTATACGGGGGGCCTACAGATACGCAGTATTTT.

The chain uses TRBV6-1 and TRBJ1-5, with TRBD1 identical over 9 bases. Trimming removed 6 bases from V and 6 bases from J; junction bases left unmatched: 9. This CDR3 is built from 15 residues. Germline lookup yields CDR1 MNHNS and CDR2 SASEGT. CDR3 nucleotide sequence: TGTGCCAGCAGGGCCGGGACAGGGATGGCTCAGCCCCAGCATTTT. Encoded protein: CASRAGTGMAQPQHF.

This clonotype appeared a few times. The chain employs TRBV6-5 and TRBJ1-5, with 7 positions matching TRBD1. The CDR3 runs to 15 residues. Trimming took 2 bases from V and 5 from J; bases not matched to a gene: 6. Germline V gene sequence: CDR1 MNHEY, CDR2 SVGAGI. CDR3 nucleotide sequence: TGTGCCAGCAGTTACAACAGGGGAGGCGATCAGCCCCAGCATTTT. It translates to CASSYNRGGDQPQHF.

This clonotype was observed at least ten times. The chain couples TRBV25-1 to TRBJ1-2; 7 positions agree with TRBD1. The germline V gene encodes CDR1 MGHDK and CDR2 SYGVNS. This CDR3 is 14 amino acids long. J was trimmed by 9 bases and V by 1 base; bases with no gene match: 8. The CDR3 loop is CASSELGTGDSYTF. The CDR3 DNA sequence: TGTGCCAGCAGTGAATTGGGAACAGGGGATAGCTACACCTTC.

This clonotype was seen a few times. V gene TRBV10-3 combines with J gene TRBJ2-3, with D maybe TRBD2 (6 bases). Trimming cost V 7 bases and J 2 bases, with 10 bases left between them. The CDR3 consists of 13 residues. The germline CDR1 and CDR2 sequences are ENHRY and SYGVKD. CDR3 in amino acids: CAITGGDTDTQYF. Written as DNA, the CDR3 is TGTGCCATCACCGGGGGAGACACAGATACGCAGTATTTT.

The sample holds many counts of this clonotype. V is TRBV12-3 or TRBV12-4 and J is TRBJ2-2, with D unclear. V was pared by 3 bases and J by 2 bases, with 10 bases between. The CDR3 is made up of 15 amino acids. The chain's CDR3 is CASSLRPENTGELFF. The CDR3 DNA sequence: TGTGCCAGCAGTTTGCGGCCGGAAAACACCGGGGAGCTGTTTTTT.

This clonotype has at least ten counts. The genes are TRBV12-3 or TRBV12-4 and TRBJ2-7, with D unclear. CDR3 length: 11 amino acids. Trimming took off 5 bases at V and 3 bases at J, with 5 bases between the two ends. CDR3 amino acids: CASSNRYEQYV. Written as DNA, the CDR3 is TGTGCCAGCAGTAACCGCTACGAGCAGTACGTC.

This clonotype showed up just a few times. This chain's CDR3 is CASSPGGAHYGYTF. The CDR3 DNA sequence: TGTGCCAGCAGTCCAGGGGGCGCCCACTATGGCTACACCTTC. V gene TRBV6-1 combines with J gene TRBJ1-2; 8 bases line up with TRBD1. Trimming cost V 5 bases and J 3 bases; bases outside gene matches: 5. Germline-derived CDR1 and CDR2 are MNHNS and SASEGT. The CDR3 spans 14 residues.